Below, one T cell receptor beta chain is given with its context. The method was immunoSEQ multiplex PCR; TCRdb's version includes in-frame clones alone and lacks a portion of them. The table has 100,000 to 150,000 clones, about 87% seen once. The data stem from a study of T cell responses to AZD1222 COVID-19 vaccine. The CDR3 loop spans 13 amino acids. V lost 3 bases and J lost 4, with 8 bases in between. CDR1 and CDR2 from the germline V gene are SGHTA and FQGTGA. The clonotype originates from an adult in good health. Specimen: peripheral blood, collected on day 0 of AZD1222 vaccination. The V and J genes are TRBV7-3 and TRBJ2-3, with D hard to call. The CDR3 is CASSFNPADTQYF. For the CDR3, the DNA is TGTGCCAGCAGCTTTAATCCCGCAGATACGCAGTATTTT.